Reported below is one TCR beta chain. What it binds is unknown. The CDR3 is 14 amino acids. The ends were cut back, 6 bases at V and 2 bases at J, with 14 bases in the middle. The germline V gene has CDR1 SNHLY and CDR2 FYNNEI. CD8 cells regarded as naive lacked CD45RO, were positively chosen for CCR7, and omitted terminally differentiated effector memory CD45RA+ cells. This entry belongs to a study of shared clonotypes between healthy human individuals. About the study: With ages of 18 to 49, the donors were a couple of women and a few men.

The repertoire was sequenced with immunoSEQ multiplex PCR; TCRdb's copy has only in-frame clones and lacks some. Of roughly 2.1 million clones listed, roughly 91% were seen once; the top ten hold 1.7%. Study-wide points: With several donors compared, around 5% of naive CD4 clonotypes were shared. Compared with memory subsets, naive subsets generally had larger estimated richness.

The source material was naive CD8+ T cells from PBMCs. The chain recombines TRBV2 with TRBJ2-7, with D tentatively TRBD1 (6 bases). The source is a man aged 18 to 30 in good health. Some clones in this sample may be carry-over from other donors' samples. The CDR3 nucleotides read TGTGCCAGCAGAGGGACACACACCCCCTACGAGCAGTACTTC. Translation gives CASRGTHTPYEQYF. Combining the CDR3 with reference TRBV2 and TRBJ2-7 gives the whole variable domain EPEVTQTPSHQVTQMGQEVILRCVPISNHLYFYWYRQILGQKVEFLVSFYNNEISEKSEIFDDQFSVERPDGSNFTLKIRSTKLEDSAMYFCASRGTHTPYEQYFGPGTRLTVT.